This T cell receptor (beta chain) derives from a study of blood T cell repertoires in COVID-19. CDR1 and CDR2 from the germline V gene are SGHTA and FQGTGA. The J segment lost 5 bases and the V segment lost 2 bases, leaving 15 bases of the junction unmatched. CDR3 length: 18 residues. Sequencing was performed with immunoSEQ multiplex PCR; in TCRdb, only in-frame clones are kept and a portion is missing. Altogether around 97,000 clones are present, about 80% being singletons, with the ten largest covering over 9.5%. Sequencing was carried out using peripheral blood. The clonotype was recovered from a man in his 70s with acute or convalescent COVID-19. This chain links TRBV7-3 with TRBJ2-1, with TRBD2 matching over 7 bases. CDR3 sequence reads: CASSLGLLSGAKNNEQFF. The CDR3 DNA reads as TGTGCCAGCAGCTTAGGTCTCTTGAGCGGGGCAAAAAACAATGAGCAGTTCTTC.